Following are 11 T cell receptor beta chains from one sample sequenced in a study of lymphopenia after photon versus proton radiotherapy. Generated by immunoSEQ multiplex PCR, the TCRdb table keeps only in-frame clones and is missing some. The table has approximately 20,000 clones, 75% to 95% seen once. The sample here was peripheral blood, taken from a patient treated with photon-based radiotherapy. These receptors all stem from a man in his fifties or sixties with pancreatic cancer.

V is TRBV19 and J is TRBJ2-3; 8 bases line up with TRBD2. Germline values: CDR1 LNHDA, CDR2 SQIVND (reference sequence). This CDR3 is built from 16 residues. The junction had 10 bases not matched to a gene; V was cut back by 4 bases and J by 4 bases. The CDR3 DNA reads as TGTGCCAGTAGTAACCGGGGGGGGCCCACAGCAGATACGCAGTATTTT. Amino acid sequence: CASSNRGGPTADTQYF. The variable domain in full, completed from reference TRBV19 and TRBJ2-3, reads DGGITQSPKYLFRKEGQNVTLSCEQNLNHDAMYWYRQDPGQGLRLIYYSQIVNDFQKGDIAEGYSVSREKKESFPLTVTSAQKNPTAFYLCASSNRGGPTADTQYFGPGTRLTVL.

This rearrangement joins TRBV30 to TRBJ2-1, with D maybe TRBD2 (6 bases). Trimming left V 7 bases short and J 6 bases short, with 19 bases between. Germline loops: CDR1 GTSNPN, CDR2 SVGIG (reference sequence). The CDR3 spans 14 residues. The CDR3 nucleotides read TGTGCCTACCGGTCGGAGGGGCTCGGCAATGAGCAGTTCTTC. As protein: CAYRSEGLGNEQFF.

V and J are TRBV21-1 and TRBJ2-2; TRBD1 is the table's D call and was not checked against the DNA. TRBV21-1 is termed a pseudogene. This CDR3 contains 17 residues. This CDR3 reads CASSNKEQGTNTGELFF. CDR3 in DNA: TGTGCCAGCAGCAATAAAGAACAGGGAACGAACACCGGGGAGCTGTTTTTT.

This chain connects TRBV5-5 to TRBJ2-7; 9 bases map to TRBD1. Germline assignment: CDR1 SGHKS and CDR2 YYEKEE (reference sequence). Trimming at V came to 6 bases and at J to 2 bases, leaving 21 bases not matched to a gene. This CDR3 spans 19 amino acids. The CDR3 DNA reads as TGTGCCAGCAACGGACAGGGAAGGGGACAGGGCAGGGCTACCTACGAGCAGTACTTC. Its protein product is CASNGQGRGQGRATYEQYF.

In this sample, this clone is medium-sized. The chain joins TRBV4-1 to TRBJ2-7, with TRBD1 identical over 11 bases. The CDR3 length is 15 residues. V shed 4 bases and J 5 bases; nucleotides not matched to a gene: 7. The V gene's germline CDR1 is MGHRA and CDR2 YSYEKL. In nucleotides, the CDR3 is TGCGCCAGCAGCCCAGGGACAGGGGGTTACGACGAGCAGTACTTC. Amino acid sequence: CASSPGTGGYDEQYF.

The chain has TRBV4-1 and TRBJ2-7; a weak D match, TRBD2 (6 bases). V lost 0 bases to trimming and J lost 4 bases, with 19 bases between them. This CDR3 spans 17 amino acids. CDR1 is MGHRA, CDR2 YSYEKL, per germline. The CDR3 DNA reads TGCGCCAGCAGCCAAGATGGGATGGGACTGGTTCCTTACGAGCAGTACTTC. Translation: CASSQDGMGLVPYEQYF.

The chain is built from TRBV6-5 and TRBJ1-1; D is unclear. Germline assignment: CDR1 MNHEY and CDR2 SVGAGI. The V end lost 4 bases, the J end lost 6 bases, and 12 bases lay between the germline ends. The CDR3 covers 13 residues. CDR3 residues: CASSFQARAEAFF. Written as DNA, the CDR3 is TGTGCCAGCAGTTTCCAGGCTCGGGCTGAAGCTTTCTTT.

The gene calls are TRBV29-1 and TRBJ2-5, with TRBD2 matching 10 bases. The CDR3 is 14 amino acids. Germline V gene sequence: CDR1 SQVTM, CDR2 ANQGSEA. V trimming: 5 bases; J trimming: 2 bases; junction bases outside the gene matches: 5. CDR3 loop: CSVPRTSGQETQYF. CDR3 DNA sequence: TGCAGCGTTCCTAGGACTAGCGGACAAGAGACCCAGTACTTC. Together with reference TRBV29-1 and TRBJ2-5, the CDR3 gives the full variable domain: SAVISQKPSRDICQRGTSLTIQCQVDSQVTMMFWYRQQPGQSLTLIATANQGSEATYESGFVIDKFPISRPNLTFSTLTVSNMSPEDSSIYLCSVPRTSGQETQYFGPGTRLLVL.

The chain couples TRBV11-2 to TRBJ2-2; no definite D call. CDR3 length equals 15 residues. V was shortened by 2 bases and J by 4 bases, with 11 bases between the two germline ends. Germline V lookup: CDR1 SGHAT, CDR2 FQNNGV. For the CDR3, the DNA is TGTGCCAGCAGCTTATTTGCACGGGTCACCGGGGAGCTGTTTTTT. It encodes CASSLFARVTGELFF.

As regards this clone: One end of the junction does not line up with germline, which may come from a read error. This chain uses TRBV6-1 with TRBJ2-1, with TRBD1 as a possible D gene (7 bases). CDR1 is MNHNS, CDR2 SASEGT, per germline. The CDR3 length is 16 residues. CDR3 in DNA: TGTGCCAGCCGTGAAATGAGGGCAGGGGGGTCTCGGGAGCAGTTCTTC. Protein sequence: CASREMRAGGSREQFF.

The chain employs TRBV20-1 and TRBJ2-7; 7 nucleotides line up with TRBD1. CDR3 size: 11 residues. The trim removed 6 bases at V and 3 bases at J, leaving 2 bases unmatched. CDR1 is DFQATT and CDR2 is SNEGSKA in the germline V gene (reference sequence). This chain's CDR3 is CSARTGYEQYF. The CDR3 coding sequence is TGCAGTGCCAGGACAGGCTACGAGCAGTACTTC.